What follows are 2 T cell receptor beta chains derived from one specimen sequenced in a study of T-cell memory formation after mild COVID-19. TCRdb used MiXCR to reprocess the 5' RACE reads, holding one entry per CDR3 protein. Among roughly 200,000 distinct CDR3 sequences listed, around 9.5% were seen once. The material sequenced was PBMCs or a T cell subset sorted from them (not recorded which). These receptor sequences come from a man between 18 and 29 years old who had mild COVID-19 (a few samples of this study predate the infection). Cell type and time point are not known.

This chain joins TRBV5-1 and TRBJ2-5; 9 bases fit TRBD1. V shed 5 bases, J shed 4 bases, and the junction held 3 bases outside the gene matches. Germline-derived CDR1 and CDR2 are SGHRS and YFSETQ. The CDR3 sequence is 13 residues long. CDR3 amino acids: CASSEQGAETQYF. The CDR3 region has the DNA TGCGCCAGCAGTGAACAGGGGGCAGAGACCCAGTACTTC.

This rearrangement joins TRBV5-4 to TRBJ2-7; D is unresolved. V was cut by 5 bases and J by 0 bases, with 15 bases left in between. This CDR3 region has 15 residues. The germline gives CDR1 SGHNT, CDR2 YYREEE (reference sequence). The CDR3 protein is CASRDRTVSSYEQYF. DNA for the CDR3: TGTGCCAGCAGGGACCGGACGGTTAGCTCCTACGAGCAGTACTTC.